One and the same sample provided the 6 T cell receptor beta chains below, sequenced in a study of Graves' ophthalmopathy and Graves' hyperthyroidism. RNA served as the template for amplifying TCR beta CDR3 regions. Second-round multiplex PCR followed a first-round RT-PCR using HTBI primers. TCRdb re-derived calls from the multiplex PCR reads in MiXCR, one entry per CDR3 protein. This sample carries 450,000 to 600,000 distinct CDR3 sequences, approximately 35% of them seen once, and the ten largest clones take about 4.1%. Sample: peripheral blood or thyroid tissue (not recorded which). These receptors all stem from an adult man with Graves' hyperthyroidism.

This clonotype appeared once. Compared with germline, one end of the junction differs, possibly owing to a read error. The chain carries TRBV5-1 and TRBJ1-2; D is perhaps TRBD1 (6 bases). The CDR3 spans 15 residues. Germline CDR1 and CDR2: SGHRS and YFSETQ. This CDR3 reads CAGSLGGGADYGYTF. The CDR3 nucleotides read TGCGCCGGCAGCTTGGGAGGGGGTGCTGACTATGGCTACACCTTC.

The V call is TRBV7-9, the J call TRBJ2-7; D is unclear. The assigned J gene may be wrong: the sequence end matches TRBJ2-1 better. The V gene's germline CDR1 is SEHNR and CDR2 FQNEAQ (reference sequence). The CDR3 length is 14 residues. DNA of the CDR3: TGTGCCAGCAGCTTCCGCCGGGCCTACAATGAGCAGTTCTTC. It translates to CASSFRRAYNEQFF.

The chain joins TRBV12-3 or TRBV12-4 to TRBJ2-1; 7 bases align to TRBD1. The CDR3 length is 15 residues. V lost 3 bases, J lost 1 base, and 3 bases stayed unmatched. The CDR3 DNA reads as TGTGCCAGCAGTTTTAGCAGGGGGTCCTACAATGAGCAGTTCTTC. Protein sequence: CASSFSRGSYNEQFF.

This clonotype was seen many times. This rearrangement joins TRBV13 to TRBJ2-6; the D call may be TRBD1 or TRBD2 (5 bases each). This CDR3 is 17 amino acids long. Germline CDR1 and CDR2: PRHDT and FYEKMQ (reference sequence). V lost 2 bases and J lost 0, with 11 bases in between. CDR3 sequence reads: CASSLRRGLSGANVLTF. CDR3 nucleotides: TGTGCCAGCAGCTTAAGACGGGGCCTCTCTGGGGCCAACGTCCTGACTTTC.

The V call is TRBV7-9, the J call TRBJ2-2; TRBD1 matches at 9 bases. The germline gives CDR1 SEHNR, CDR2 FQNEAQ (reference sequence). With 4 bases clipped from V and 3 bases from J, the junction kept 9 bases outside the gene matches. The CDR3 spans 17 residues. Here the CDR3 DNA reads TGTGCCAGCAGCTACTCCGGGACAGGGTGGGACACCGGGGAGCTGTTTTTT. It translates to CASSYSGTGWDTGELFF.

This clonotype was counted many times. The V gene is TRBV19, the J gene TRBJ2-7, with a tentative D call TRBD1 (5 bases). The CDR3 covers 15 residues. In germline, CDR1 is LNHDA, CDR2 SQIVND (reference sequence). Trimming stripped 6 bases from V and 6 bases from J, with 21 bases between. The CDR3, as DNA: TGTGCCAGTAGAGATCCGGGCAGGTTTCAGGGCGAGCAGTACTTC. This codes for CASRDPGRFQGEQYF. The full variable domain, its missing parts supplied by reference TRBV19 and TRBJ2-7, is DGGITQSPKYLFRKEGQNVTLSCEQNLNHDAMYWYRQDPGQGLRLIYYSQIVNDFQKGDIAEGYSVSREKKESFPLTVTSAQKNPTAFYLCASRDPGRFQGEQYFGPGTRLTVT.